Included here is one T cell receptor (beta chain) sequence, with context. There are many counts of this clonotype. Its antigen is currently not known. The sample holds no much larger clone one base away, and base qualities are not on file. The data were obtained in a study of regulatory T cells in long-lasting Graves disease (dated by TCRdb to about 2021). Regarding the study in general: Antithyroid drugs had been taken for less than 3 months by newly diagnosed Graves' disease patients. The study took place in China and was registered as a clinical trial. Patients with persistent Graves' disease were compared with patients with newly diagnosed Graves' disease using TCR sequencing and RNA sequencing of peripheral blood. TCR sequencing covered some 13 persistent and 20 newly diagnosed Graves' disease patients, 33 samples in total.

Sample time point, as interpreted from the label and publication: newly diagnosed GD, antithyroid drugs for less than 3 months. RNA was extracted from PBMCs in TRIzol for both TCR sequencing and RNA sequencing. Graves' disease was diagnosed according to American Thyroid Association guidelines. The patients came from an endocrinology department in Xi'an, China. Each patient gave approximately 8.8 milliliters of peripheral blood, collected in an EDTA anticoagulant tube. Ficoll Paque Plus density gradient separation was used to isolate PBMCs, and no further T cell sorting was performed. RNA quality was checked with an Agilent 2100 Bioanalyzer and agarose gel, and concentration with a NanoDrop 2000. Libraries were constructed by multiplex PCR. The data were produced on an Illumina HiSeq 4000. To build TCR beta libraries, CDR3 regions were amplified by Arm-PCR using iRepertoire HTBI primers. Before sequencing, the PCR products went through gel purification. In the source study's methods: Gene usage analysis of CDR3 amino acid clonotypes relied on the 60 or so TRBV and 15 or so TRBJ segments identified across samples. Filtered high-quality paired reads were merged into contigs using COPE and FqMerger. Contigs were aligned with BLAST to IMGT TRBV, TRBD and TRBJ reference genes, and CDR3 was defined per IMGT. Highly expanded clones were defined as clonotypes with a frequency above 0.1%. Shannon entropy served as the measure of repertoire diversity, while the Gini coefficient captured V-J evenness. A clonotype was considered public if more than one individual shared it. TCRdb took the public reads, trimmed them with fastp at Q25, ran MiXCR for clone calling and kept in-frame beta chains. Every entry covers one CDR3 protein and lists the most common genes and DNA from its rows. The V and J calls and clone size are TCRdb's, not the authors'. In all, the sample holds more than 300,000 distinct CDR3 sequences, and 16% of those were seen once. The ten top clones hold 20% to 25% of the sample.

Summary of the overall study and its limitations: The authors acknowledged the small sample size as a limitation that may reduce accuracy. Only peripheral blood was studied, because thyroid tissue, the primary lesion, was inaccessible. Persistent patients shared more public clonotypes among themselves (roughly 2,700) than newly diagnosed patients did (approximately 970). Sequencing and analysis were limited to the TCR beta chain. Preferential use of TRBV28, TRBJ1-2 and TRBJ2-5 was observed in persistent disease, whereas TRBV20-1 and TRBJ2-1 were favored in newly diagnosed disease. Compared with newly diagnosed patients, patients with persistent Graves' disease had lower TCR Shannon entropy and fewer highly expanded clones, which suggests clonal expansion.

Including cysteine and phenylalanine, the CDR3 has 17 amino acids. Only CDR3 DNA is held: 51 bases, read in frame from base 1. Ends trimmed: V by 6 bases, J by 7 bases; bases unmatched to a gene: 15. The germline V gene gives CDR1 as SNHLY and CDR2 as FYNNEI. The data were also submitted as part of a second study, on T cells in Graves' hyperthyroidism and ophthalmopathy. Drawing on the second study: Graves' hyperthyroidism was defined as stable when no progression to ophthalmopathy occurred over 18 months of follow-up. Hyperthyroidism patients were newly diagnosed, with disease duration under 2 months, and aged 18 to 65 years. The study excluded patients with uncontrolled infections, other autoimmune diseases, pregnancy or lactation. Clinical symptoms, serum thyroxine and TRAb, thyroid ultrasound, and orbital computed tomography formed the basis for the diagnoses. For the first round of RT-PCR on the TCR CDR3, the HTBI primer set was used together with the Qiagen OneStep RT-PCR kit. Blood samples also contained most of the expanded thyroid clonotypes (frequency above 0.001), which suggests that blood repertoires may reflect thyroid immune responses. Ophthalmopathy was separated from stable hyperthyroidism by a 13 V-J signature model, with over 85% sensitivity and roughly 81% specificity obtained in cross-validation and 80%/75% obtained in testing. During validation, the model predicted progression to ophthalmopathy a median of approximately 6 months ahead of onset, with around 71% sensitivity and roughly 72% specificity. To identify TCR V-J signatures that set the groups apart, the researchers used a discovery cohort of 100 patients, made up of around 42 with Graves' ophthalmopathy and some 60 with stable Graves' hyperthyroidism. Prospective prediction of ophthalmopathy was tested in an independent validation cohort of fewer than 20 hyperthyroidism patients and roughly 16 patients who later progressed to ophthalmopathy. The approximately 90 discovery patients were divided at random into training and test sets in a 7:3 ratio. In about 6 Graves' hyperthyroidism patients, the study also compared T-cell repertoires from thyroid tissue with T-cell repertoires from blood. After sampling, hyperthyroidism patients received methimazole starting at 30 mg daily, and ophthalmopathy patients received high-dose intravenous methylprednisolone. Libraries were constructed in a second round of multiplex PCR, after which size selection and purification were carried out. The libraries were sequenced on an Illumina HiSeq2000 using paired-end 100 bp reads. Raw data were processed with SOAPnuke, discarding reads with adapters, uncalled bases, mean Phred below 15, or no exact constant-primer or identifier match. High-quality paired reads were merged with COPE v1.2.5, and unique nucleotide sequences were defined as clonotypes. MiTCR v1.1 was used to align the clonotypes against IMGT TRBV, TRBD and TRBJ reference segments. The analysis included only V-J combinations with a frequency above 0.0001, which together covered roughly 99% of the repertoires. A TCS score was defined as the ratio between F50 (clonal expansion) and ExV (chaos), using BLOSUM62-based TCRdist between CDR3 peptides within each V-J. Welch's t-statistics and random forest reduced approximately 520 V-J features to roughly 13, which were used in a naive Bayes classifier (R e1071). No statistical method was used to set the sample size in advance, and investigators knew the group allocation. The paper describes TCR Vbeta CDR3 sequencing of 135 peripheral blood samples, made up of about 41 ophthalmopathy patients, 70 to 75 hyperthyroidism patients and about 17 progressor patients.

The V and J genes are TRBV2 and TRBJ2-2; 9 junctional bases match TRBD1. The input for sequencing was peripheral blood mononuclear cells (PBMCs), taken at new diagnosis, from a patient treated with antithyroid drugs. This clonotype was obtained from a woman aged 18-29 years with Graves disease. Donor details come from another sample of the same person, matched by shared clones. The DNA sequence is given as TGTGCCAGCAGGCCTTCACAGGGGGCGCAGTCGATCGGGGAGCTGTTTTTT. This encodes CASRPSQGAQSIGELFF.